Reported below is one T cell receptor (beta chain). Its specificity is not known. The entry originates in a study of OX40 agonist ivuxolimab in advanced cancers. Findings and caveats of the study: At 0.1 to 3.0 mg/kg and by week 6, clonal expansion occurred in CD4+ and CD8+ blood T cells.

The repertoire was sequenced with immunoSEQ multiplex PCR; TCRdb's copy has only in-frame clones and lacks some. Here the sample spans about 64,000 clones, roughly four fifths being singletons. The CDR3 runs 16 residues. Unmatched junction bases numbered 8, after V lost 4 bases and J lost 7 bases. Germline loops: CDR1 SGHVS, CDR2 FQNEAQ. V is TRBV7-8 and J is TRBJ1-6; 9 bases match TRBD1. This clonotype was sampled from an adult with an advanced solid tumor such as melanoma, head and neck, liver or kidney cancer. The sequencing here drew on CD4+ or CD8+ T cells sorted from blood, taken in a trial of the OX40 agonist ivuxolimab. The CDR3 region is CASSSGAGQGNSPLHF. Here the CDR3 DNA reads TGTGCCAGCAGCTCTGGAGCAGGACAGGGGAATTCACCCCTCCACTTT.